These 25 T cell receptor beta chains originate from one sample sequenced in a study of blood T cells in healthy people across ages. The authors ran a second PCR of about 6 to 11 cycles using a sample-barcoded 5' primer and a J-beta primer mix. Using its own MiXCR run on the 5' RACE reads, TCRdb lists one record per CDR3 protein. This sample has about a million distinct CDR3 sequences, with around 46% found just once. Input material: blood. The receptors here all came from a man under 40 in good health.

This clonotype was counted a few times. The rearrangement uses TRBV25-1 and TRBJ1-5; a weak D match, TRBD1 (5 bases). The CDR3 consists of 10 residues. In germline, CDR1 is MGHDK, CDR2 SYGVNS. Between the trimmed V and J ends, which lost 8 bases and 6 bases, there was a span of 5 bases. CDR3 sequence reads: CASGTQPQHF. In nucleotides, the CDR3 is TGTGCCAGCGGGACTCAGCCCCAGCATTTT.

The chain recombines TRBV28 with TRBJ1-6; D ambiguous. This CDR3 has 15 amino acids. Germline V gives CDR1 MDHEN, CDR2 SYDVKM. V lost 3 bases and J 5 bases, leaving 11 bases between the germline ends. CDR3 DNA sequence: TGTGCCAGCAGTTTGTGGCAGAGAAATAATTCACCCCTCCACTTT. It is translated as CASSLWQRNNSPLHF. The whole variable domain, filled in from reference TRBV28 and TRBJ1-6, reads DVKVTQSSRYLVKRTGEKVFLECVQDMDHENMFWYRQDPGLGLRLIYFSYDVKMKEKGDIPEGYSVSREKKERFSLILESASTNQTSMYLCASSLWQRNNSPLHFGNGTRLTVT.

The chain couples TRBV18 to TRBJ2-6; TRBD2 matches at 8 bases. V was pared by 8 bases and J by 1 base, with 4 bases of the junction left unmatched. There are 15 residues in the CDR3. Germline V gives CDR1 KGHSH, CDR2 LQKENI. The CDR3 coding sequence is TGTGCCAGCGCCCGGGAGGGTTCTGGGGCCAACGTCCTGACTTTC. Protein: CASAREGSGANVLTF.

This clonotype was recorded a few times. This sequence joins TRBV27 and TRBJ1-4; the D gene is possibly TRBD1 (6 bases). Trimming cost V 6 bases and J 8 bases, with 16 bases left between them. Per the germline V gene, CDR1 is MNHEY and CDR2 is SMNVEV (reference sequence). The CDR3 covers 14 residues. The CDR3 loop reads CASRQQGMYEKLFF. The CDR3 region has the DNA TGTGCCAGCAGACAACAGGGAATGTACGAAAAACTGTTTTTT.

This clonotype was counted once. The chain recombines TRBV11-2 with TRBJ2-1; D is possibly TRBD2 (5 bases). This CDR3 region has 16 residues. V shed 0 bases and J shed 8 bases, with 17 bases lying between them. CDR1 and CDR2 from the germline V gene are SGHAT and FQNNGV. CDR3 region: CASSLENGLLGYEQFF. The DNA for the CDR3 is TGTGCCAGCAGCTTAGAAAATGGACTTTTGGGGTATGAGCAGTTCTTC.

The CDR3 reads CASSATGAAKLFF. CDR3 sequence (DNA): TGTGCCAGCAGCGCCACAGGGGCGGCTAAACTGTTTTTT. This chain connects TRBV2 to TRBJ1-4; 7 bases match TRBD1. This CDR3 contains 13 residues. The J segment lost 11 bases and the V segment lost 6 bases, leaving 9 bases of the junction unmatched. Germline V gives CDR1 SNHLY, CDR2 FYNNEI.

This chain joins TRBV3-1 and TRBJ2-1; 10 nucleotides line up with TRBD2. This CDR3 is 16 amino acids long. After removal of 4 bases from V and 2 bases from J, the junction contained 5 bases not matched to a gene. CDR1 is LGHDT, CDR2 YNNKEL, per germline (reference sequence). This chain's CDR3 is CASSLQSGGAYNEQFF. The CDR3 region has the DNA TGTGCCAGCAGCCTCCAGAGCGGGGGGGCCTACAATGAGCAGTTCTTC.

This clonotype has a handful of counts. The rearrangement joins TRBV6-1 to TRBJ1-1, with D possibly being TRBD1 (6 bases). V shed 3 bases and J shed 2 bases, with 13 bases lying between them. The CDR3 totals 15 residues. From germline, CDR1 is MNHNS and CDR2 SASEGT. The CDR3 here is CASSELGQTNTEAFF. CDR3 coding DNA: TGTGCCAGCAGTGAGTTAGGACAGACTAACACTGAAGCTTTCTTT.

About this clonotype: The junction departs from the called germline gene at one end, perhaps through a read error. CDR3 in amino acids: CASRTTGNPEAFF. The CDR3 DNA sequence: TGTGCCAGCAGGACAACAGGGAACCCTGAAGCTTTCTTT. The chain carries TRBV6-2 or TRBV6-3 and TRBJ1-1; D may be TRBD1 (6 bases). The CDR3 totals 13 residues. CDR1 and CDR2 from the germline V gene are MNHEY and SVGEGT.

CDR3 nucleotides: TGTGCCAGCAGCGCGGACTTTGTTGATGAAAAACTGTTTTTT. Encoded protein: CASSADFVDEKLFF. The chain joins TRBV5-6 to TRBJ1-4; D uncertain. The ends were cut back, 4 bases at V and 6 bases at J, with 13 bases in the middle. CDR1 SGHDT and CDR2 YYEEEE come from the germline V gene. This CDR3 has 14 amino acids.

V and J are TRBV5-1 and TRBJ2-1; a weak D match, TRBD2 (5 bases). V lost 4 bases, J lost 6 bases, and 14 bases lay in between. Germline V gene sequence: CDR1 SGHRS, CDR2 YFSETQ. The CDR3 runs to 14 residues. The CDR3 DNA sequence: TGCGCCAGCAGCCGCCGGGTGGGAGTCAATGAGCAGTTCTTC. Translated: CASSRRVGVNEQFF.

This clonotype showed up just a few times. The chain links TRBV6-5 to TRBJ2-1; D might be TRBD1 or TRBD2, each matching 5 bases. Germline CDR1 reads MNHEY; CDR2 reads SVGAGI. This CDR3 is 14 amino acids long. V was cut by 7 bases and J by 1 base, with 11 bases left in between. The CDR3 DNA reads as TGTGCCAGCAAACGAGGGGAATCCTACAATGAGCAGTTCTTC. Translating gives CASKRGESYNEQFF.

There are a few counts of this clonotype. This chain joins TRBV7-9 and TRBJ1-2; D gene uncertain. The germline V gene has CDR1 SEHNR and CDR2 FQNEAQ (reference sequence). V was pared by 5 bases and J by 7 bases, with 8 bases between. This CDR3 has 11 amino acids. Here the CDR3 reads CASSASFGYTF. The CDR3 DNA follows: TGTGCCAGCAGCGCCAGCTTTGGCTACACCTTC.

J is TRBJ2-3 and V is TRBV5-1; perhaps TRBD2 as D (6 bases). Germline V gives CDR1 SGHRS, CDR2 YFSETQ. The CDR3 loop spans 18 amino acids. Trimming took off 4 bases at V and 0 bases at J, with 21 bases between the two ends. The CDR3 DNA is TGCGCCAGCAGCAGGGGACTCGAAGCGGGCACTAGCACAGATACGCAGTATTTT. Its translation: CASSRGLEAGTSTDTQYF.

In this sample, this clonotype turned up once. A much bigger clone sits one base away, suggesting this may be a read error. The V gene is TRBV4-3, the J gene TRBJ2-1; D is unclear. The germline gives CDR1 LGHNA, CDR2 YSLEER. This CDR3 has 10 amino acids. The CDR3 reads CAGSHNEQFF. Here the CDR3 DNA reads TGCGCCGGCAGCCACAATGAGCAGTTCTTC.

About this clonotype: Sequence at one end of the junction differs from germline and may be a read error. The rearrangement joins TRBV20-1 to TRBJ2-5; the D gene is possibly TRBD1 (5 bases). CDR1 DFQATT and CDR2 SNEGSKA come from the germline V gene (reference sequence). The CDR3 extends over 12 amino acids. The CDR3 nucleotides are TGCAGTGCGAGAGACAGCGAAGAGACCCAGTACTTC. The encoded protein is CSARDSEETQYF.

This CDR3 reads CASSQDQTSGGYTDTQYF. CDR3 bases: TGCGCCAGCAGCCAAGATCAAACTAGCGGGGGATATACAGATACGCAGTATTTT. The V call is TRBV4-1, the J call TRBJ2-3; 11 bases align to TRBD2. CDR1 MGHRA and CDR2 YSYEKL come from the germline V gene. The CDR3 consists of 18 residues. Trimming removed 0 bases from V and 3 bases from J; junction bases left unmatched: 8.

Here the CDR3 DNA reads TGTGCCATCACCGGGAACTCTGGGGCCAACGTCCTGACTTTC. Protein sequence: CAITGNSGANVLTF. The chain carries TRBV10-3 and TRBJ2-6, with TRBD2 as a possible D gene (5 bases). Germline V CDR1 and CDR2: ENHRY, SYGVKD. This CDR3 is 14 amino acids long. V was pared by 7 bases and J by 0 bases, with 7 bases between.

This chain connects TRBV21-1 to TRBJ2-1; whether TRBD1, the table's D call, matches the DNA was not checked. TRBV21-1 is a pseudogene locus. This CDR3 region has 10 residues. CDR3 nucleotide sequence: TGTGCCGACAGTTACAATGAGCAGTTCTTC. Translating it yields CADSYNEQFF.

V gene TRBV7-2 combines with J gene TRBJ2-1, with TRBD2 matching over 7 bases. In germline, CDR1 is SGHTA, CDR2 FQGNSA. V was pared by 8 bases and J by 9 bases, with 16 bases of the junction left unmatched. This CDR3 comprises 15 residues. CDR3 bases: TGTGCCAGCTGGAGGGCGGGAGAGGTGGATATTGAGCAGTTCTTC. As protein: CASWRAGEVDIEQFF.

There are a few counts of this clonotype. The V and J genes are TRBV7-9 and TRBJ2-7; TRBD1 aligns across 10 bases. This CDR3 region has 20 residues. J gave up 3 bases and V 4 bases, and 21 bases lay outside the gene matches. Germline CDR1 and CDR2: SEHNR and FQNEAQ (reference sequence). The CDR3 loop is CASSSSPFTGTGEARYEQYF. The DNA for the CDR3 is TGTGCCAGCAGCTCCTCTCCCTTTACCGGGACAGGGGAAGCCCGCTACGAGCAGTACTTC.

The chain combines TRBV28 with TRBJ2-4; 8 nucleotides line up with TRBD1. The J call is in doubt because the DNA end fits TRBJ2-7 better. Germline V gene lookup returns CDR1 MDHEN and CDR2 SYDVKM. This CDR3 region has 13 residues. The CDR3 DNA reads as TGTGCCAGCAGTTCAGGGGGCGGGCGCGAGCAGTACTTC. It encodes CASSSGGGREQYF.

This clonotype was seen more than once but under ten times. V and J are TRBV20-1 and TRBJ1-4; D is uncertain. Germline V gene data show CDR1 as DFQATT and CDR2 as SNEGSKA (reference sequence). Trimming stripped 0 bases from V and 6 bases from J, with 14 bases between. The CDR3 has 15 residues. The CDR3 sequence is CSARDGRAGDEKLFF. Written as DNA, the CDR3 is TGCAGTGCTAGAGATGGCCGGGCTGGGGATGAAAAACTGTTTTTT.

The chain combines TRBV7-3 with TRBJ1-5; 9 bases are a match to TRBD1. The V gene's germline CDR1 is SGHTA and CDR2 FQGTGA. CDR3 size: 14 residues. J lost 5 bases, V lost 5 bases, and 4 bases had no gene match. The CDR3 coding sequence is TGTGCCAGCAGCCCCACAGGGGGCGATCAGCCCCAGCATTTT. Its protein product is CASSPTGGDQPQHF.

J is TRBJ2-5 and V is TRBV7-2, with 8 bases aligning to TRBD1. The CDR3 has 14 amino acids. Germline CDR1 SGHTA, CDR2 FQGNSA. Unmatched junction bases numbered 3, after V lost 1 base and J lost 5 bases. CDR3 bases: TGTGCCAGCAGCTTAGAACGGGACAGGGAGACCCAGTACTTC. Protein product: CASSLERDRETQYF.